The T cell receptor beta chain described here comes from a study of identical twins. The CDR3 length is 14 residues. V lost 5 bases, J lost 6 bases, and 7 bases stayed unmatched. This clonotype showed up just a few times. The antigen is not known. Findings of the study overall: Alpha sequences out of frame and shared by twins had excess low generation probability.

MiXCR was run by TCRdb on the 5' RACE reads, yielding one entry per CDR3 protein. The sample includes hundreds of thousands of distinct CDR3 sequences, less than 25% seen only once; the top ten take around 3%. This same sample was also taken into another study, of T cells expressing NK-cell markers.

This TCR came from a woman younger than 30 in good health. V usage is TRBV12-3 or TRBV12-4 and J usage is TRBJ2-3, with 8 bases identical to TRBD2. The source material was CD4+ T cells sorted from blood. The CDR3 bases are TGTGCCAGCAGTCCGGGAGGGCCTAGGGATACGCAGTATTTT. Translation: CASSPGGPRDTQYF.